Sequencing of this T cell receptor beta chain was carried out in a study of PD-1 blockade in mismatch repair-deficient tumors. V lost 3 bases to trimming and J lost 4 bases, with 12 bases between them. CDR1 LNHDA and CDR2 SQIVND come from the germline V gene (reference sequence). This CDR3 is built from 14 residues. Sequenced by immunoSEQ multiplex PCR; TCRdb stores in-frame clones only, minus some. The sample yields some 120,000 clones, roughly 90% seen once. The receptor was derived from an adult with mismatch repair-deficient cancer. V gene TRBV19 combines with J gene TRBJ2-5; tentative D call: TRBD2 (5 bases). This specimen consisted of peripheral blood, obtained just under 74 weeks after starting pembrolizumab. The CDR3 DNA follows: TGTGCCAGTAGTATTTTCGGGGAAAGAGAGACCCAGTACTTC. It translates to CASSIFGERETQYF.